Below are 29 T cell receptor beta chains sequenced from a single sample in a study of blood T cell repertoires in COVID-19. Sequencing used immunoSEQ multiplex PCR; TCRdb keeps in-frame clones, though not all of them. The sample consists of 140,000 to 150,000 clones, 85% to 90% of them appearing once. The sequencing sample was made of PBMCs or T cells enriched from blood (not recorded which). These TCRs come from a man aged 55 to 70 who had recovered from COVID-19.

V and J are TRBV6-5 and TRBJ2-4; TRBD1 agrees at 7 bases. Germline values: CDR1 MNHEY, CDR2 SVGAGI. V shed 8 bases and J 1 base; nucleotides not matched to a gene: 5. The length of the CDR3 is 14 residues. CDR3 loop: CASFETGAKNIQYF. The CDR3 bases are TGTGCCAGCTTCGAGACAGGGGCCAAAAACATTCAGTACTTC.

The chain couples TRBV6-5 to TRBJ1-1; D ambiguous. CDR3 length: 14 residues. V lost 2 bases, J lost 1 base, and 8 bases lay in between. CDR1 and CDR2 (germline): MNHEY, SVGAGI. The chain's CDR3 is CASSYREWNTEAFF. The CDR3 bases are TGTGCCAGCAGTTACAGGGAGTGGAACACTGAAGCTTTCTTT.

This chain uses TRBV28 with TRBJ2-4; D unclear. The germline V and J ends were trimmed by 1 base and 1 base, with 11 bases remaining between them. The length of the CDR3 is 16 residues. Germline V gene lookup returns CDR1 MDHEN and CDR2 SYDVKM. In DNA form, the CDR3 reads TGTGCCAGCAGTTTATATTCGGGTTTTGCCAAAAACATTCAGTACTTC. Its protein product is CASSLYSGFAKNIQYF.

J is TRBJ2-7 and V is TRBV28; D might be TRBD2 (6 bases). Per germline, CDR1 MDHEN and CDR2 SYDVKM. With 5 bases removed from V and 1 base from J, the gap between germline ends came to 15 bases. CDR3 size: 15 residues. CDR3 sequence reads: CASSPTGRGSYEQYF. DNA for the CDR3: TGTGCCAGCAGTCCCACGGGGCGGGGTTCCTACGAGCAGTACTTC.

The rearrangement uses TRBV6-1 and TRBJ2-4, with D uncertain. The CDR3 extends over 13 amino acids. The germline gives CDR1 MNHNS, CDR2 SASEGT. Trimming removed 3 bases from V and 3 bases from J, with 6 bases in between. CDR3 in DNA: TGTGCCAGCAGTGAGGGCATCAAAAACATTCAGTACTTC. Translating gives CASSEGIKNIQYF.

V usage is TRBV16 and J usage is TRBJ2-7, with D possibly TRBD1 on 6 matching bases. The CDR3 length is 15 residues. Germline assignment: CDR1 KGHSY and CDR2 FQNENV. Trimming stripped 3 bases from V and 3 bases from J, with 15 bases between. The CDR3 spells CASSHSKGQFYEQYF. CDR3 DNA sequence: TGTGCCAGCAGCCACTCAAAAGGACAGTTCTACGAGCAGTACTTC.

The chain recombines TRBV5-1 with TRBJ1-1, with TRBD1 matching 7 bases. Germline-derived CDR1 and CDR2 are SGHRS and YFSETQ. V gave up 4 bases and J gave up 0 bases; unmatched junction bases: 9. CDR3 size: 16 residues. The CDR3 loop is CASSDPGQPMNTEAFF. The CDR3 coding sequence is TGCGCCAGCAGCGACCCGGGACAGCCCATGAACACTGAAGCTTTCTTT.

This clone was observed a few times. V gene TRBV11-2 combines with J gene TRBJ1-2; D perhaps matches TRBD1 (6 bases). The CDR3 extends over 14 amino acids. CDR1 and CDR2 from the germline V gene are SGHAT and FQNNGV. V lost 1 base, J lost 7 bases, and 13 bases lay in between. CDR3: CASSLGYRESGYTF. CDR3 in DNA: TGTGCCAGCAGCTTAGGCTACAGGGAGAGTGGCTACACCTTC.

The CDR3, as DNA: TGCGCCAGCAGCCCGCTGGGCATGGCTGGAAACACCATATATTTT. Translation: CASSPLGMAGNTIYF. The chain recombines TRBV5-1 with TRBJ1-3; no reliable D call. With 4 bases removed from V and 2 bases from J, the gap between germline ends came to 13 bases. Germline V gene lookup returns CDR1 SGHRS and CDR2 YFSETQ. There are 15 residues in the CDR3.

The chain combines TRBV12-3 or TRBV12-4 with TRBJ2-7; D perhaps matches TRBD2 (5 bases). The CDR3 is 13 amino acids. The V gene lost 3 bases and the J gene lost 3 bases, with 9 bases spanning the gap. CDR3 region: CASSFGNHYEQYF. The CDR3 bases are TGTGCCAGCAGTTTCGGGAATCACTACGAGCAGTACTTC.

The chain recombines TRBV11-3 with TRBJ2-5, with 10 bases aligning to TRBD2. The length of the CDR3 is 15 residues. The germline V gene has CDR1 SGHNT and CDR2 YENEEA. With V trimmed by 5 bases and J by 5 bases, 8 bases remained unmatched. The CDR3 protein is CASSPRSAGGETQYF. DNA of the CDR3: TGTGCCAGCAGCCCTCGGTCAGCGGGAGGGGAGACCCAGTACTTC.

The J gene is TRBJ1-4, the V gene TRBV6-5, with a weak D call TRBD1 (5 bases). V dropped 2 bases and J dropped 7 bases, with 11 bases sitting between them. CDR3 length: 14 residues. CDR1 MNHEY and CDR2 SVGAGI come from the germline V gene. CDR3 DNA: TGTGCCAGCAGTTACACCAGGGAGGGTGAAAAACTGTTTTTT. It translates to CASSYTREGEKLFF.

This sequence joins TRBV19 and TRBJ1-5; D not resolved. Germline CDR1 is LNHDA and CDR2 is SQIVND (reference sequence). Trimming shortened V by 3 bases and J by 0 bases, and 9 bases separated the two germline ends. The CDR3 has 15 residues. The CDR3 here is CASSIGGFSNQPQHF. DNA for the CDR3: TGTGCCAGTAGTATCGGAGGGTTTAGCAATCAGCCCCAGCATTTT.

This sequence joins TRBV4-1 and TRBJ2-7, with 10 positions matching TRBD2. This CDR3 has 16 amino acids. In germline, CDR1 is MGHRA, CDR2 YSYEKL. The ends lost 3 bases at V and 4 bases at J; junction bases unmatched: 9. CDR3 in DNA: TGCGCCAGCAGCCAGGAGGCCCTAGCGGGAGCTTACGAGCAGTACTTC. As protein: CASSQEALAGAYEQYF.

The J gene is TRBJ1-1, the V gene TRBV18; D ambiguous. The CDR3 contains 15 residues. The V end was cut by 4 bases, the J end by 1 base, with 13 bases between. Looked up from germline, CDR1 is KGHSH and CDR2 is LQKENI. As DNA, the CDR3 is TGTGCCAGCTCACTTTACGGGGTAAGGAACACTGAAGCTTTCTTT. Its protein is CASSLYGVRNTEAFF. The complete variable domain, with remaining parts taken from reference TRBV18 and TRBJ1-1, reads NAGVMQNPRHLVRRRGQEARLRCSPMKGHSHVYWYRQLPEEGLKFMVYLQKENIIDESGMPKERFSAEFPKEGPSILRIQQVVRGDSAAYFCASSLYGVRNTEAFFGQGTRLTVV.

The genes are TRBV27 and TRBJ1-1; D is ambiguous. The CDR3 spans 12 residues. V lost 6 bases, J lost 8 bases, and 13 bases lay in between. CDR1 MNHEY and CDR2 SMNVEV come from the germline V gene (reference sequence). The CDR3 sequence: CASRNSWREAFF. In nucleotides, the CDR3 is TGTGCCAGCAGGAATAGTTGGAGGGAAGCTTTCTTT.

This clone has a single count. The J gene is TRBJ2-7, the V gene TRBV6-5, with D tentatively TRBD1 (7 bases). The CDR3 covers 12 residues. Germline CDR1 and CDR2: MNHEY and SVGAGI. V was shortened by 5 bases and J by 6 bases, with 11 bases between the two germline ends. The DNA of the CDR3 is TGTGCCAGCAGTCGTCAGGGGGGCGAGCAGTACTTC. It encodes CASSRQGGEQYF.

Here the CDR3 DNA reads TGCGCCAGCAGCGCCCAACAGGGGGCGGGTACTGAAGCTTTCTTT. It encodes CASSAQQGAGTEAFF. The chain has TRBV5-1 and TRBJ1-1; 9 nucleotides align to TRBD1. Looked up from germline, CDR1 is SGHRS and CDR2 is YFSETQ. The CDR3 is 15 amino acids. V gave up 4 bases and J gave up 5 bases; unmatched junction bases: 9.

This clone appeared once. This chain connects TRBV6-6 to TRBJ1-5, with a weak D call TRBD1 (5 bases). Trimming pared 0 bases from V and 3 bases from J, leaving 9 bases between. The germline V gene has CDR1 MNHNY and CDR2 SVGAGI (reference sequence). The CDR3 spans 15 residues. CDR3 sequence (DNA): TGTGCCAGCAGTTACTCGGCAGGGTCCAATCAGCCCCAGCATTTT. It codes for CASSYSAGSNQPQHF.

The rearrangement joins TRBV2 to TRBJ2-7; D is unclear. From germline, CDR1 is SNHLY and CDR2 FYNNEI. Trimming removed 7 bases from V and 3 bases from J, with 10 bases in between. The CDR3 covers 12 residues. The CDR3 DNA follows: TGTGCCAGCAAGAGCGATTACTACGAGCAGTACTTC. Translating gives CASKSDYYEQYF.

The chain is built from TRBV2 and TRBJ2-5; tentative D call: TRBD1 (5 bases). Germline CDR1 and CDR2: SNHLY and FYNNEI. Deletions cut 1 base from V and 6 bases from J, with 9 bases between. This CDR3 has 13 amino acids. Written as DNA, the CDR3 is TGTGCCAGCAGTGAAGAACAGGTTCAGACCCAGTACTTC. Protein sequence: CASSEEQVQTQYF.

V is TRBV28 and J is TRBJ2-7; no clear D. Germline assignment: CDR1 MDHEN and CDR2 SYDVKM. V lost 6 bases to trimming and J lost 3 bases, with 12 bases between them. The CDR3 is made up of 13 amino acids. CDR3 in DNA: TGTGCCAGCAGCCCACTCGGCGGCTACGAGCAGTACTTC. Protein: CASSPLGGYEQYF.

V and J are TRBV4-1 and TRBJ2-1; 8 bases line up with TRBD2. The CDR3 totals 15 residues. J lost 8 bases, V lost 1 base, and 7 bases had no gene match. Germline V gene data show CDR1 as MGHRA and CDR2 as YSYEKL. As DNA, the CDR3 is TGCGCCAGCAGCCAAGGCCGGGAGGGCCGTGATGAGCAGTTCTTC. It yields the protein CASSQGREGRDEQFF.

The chain carries TRBV28 and TRBJ2-7; 9 bases match TRBD1. This CDR3 comprises 15 residues. Germline values: CDR1 MDHEN, CDR2 SYDVKM. After removal of 5 bases from V and 5 bases from J, the junction contained 10 bases not matched to a gene. DNA of the CDR3: TGTGCCAGCAGTCCCCTACAGGGGGCAAAGAACGAGCAGTACTTC. This gives the protein CASSPLQGAKNEQYF.

The chain combines TRBV5-6 with TRBJ2-6; TRBD1 agrees at 8 bases. The CDR3 spans 16 residues. Germline loops: CDR1 SGHDT, CDR2 YYEEEE. Unmatched junction bases numbered 1, after V lost 0 bases and J lost 2 bases. CDR3 region: CASSLGTGTGANVLTF. The CDR3 DNA reads as TGTGCCAGCAGCTTGGGGACAGGGACTGGGGCCAACGTCCTGACTTTC.

The chain employs TRBV28 and TRBJ2-7; D might be TRBD1 (6 bases). The CDR3 has 14 amino acids. Germline CDR1 reads MDHEN; CDR2 reads SYDVKM. The V end was cut by 4 bases, the J end by 0 bases, with 10 bases between. The CDR3 protein is CASSSRDTSYEQYF. The CDR3 DNA is TGTGCCAGCAGTTCCAGGGACACCTCCTACGAGCAGTACTTC.

The chain carries TRBV6-5 and TRBJ2-7; TRBD2 agrees at 10 bases. Germline V gives CDR1 MNHEY, CDR2 SVGAGI. V was pared by 0 bases and J by 0 bases, with 2 bases of the junction left unmatched. CDR3 length: 16 amino acids. The chain's CDR3 is CASSYSPSGGSYEQYF. Here the CDR3 DNA reads TGTGCCAGCAGTTACTCCCCTAGCGGGGGCTCCTACGAGCAGTACTTC.

This chain joins TRBV30 and TRBJ2-7; the match to TRBD2 covers 7 bases. From germline, CDR1 is GTSNPN and CDR2 SVGIG (reference sequence). The CDR3 has 14 residues. The J segment lost 4 bases and the V segment lost 3 bases, leaving 9 bases of the junction unmatched. The CDR3 spells CAWSRLLAQYEQYF. The CDR3 DNA is TGTGCCTGGAGCCGATTACTAGCGCAATACGAGCAGTACTTC.

The rearrangement joins TRBV13 to TRBJ2-2, with D unresolved. V was pared by 0 bases and J by 9 bases, with 14 bases between. CDR1 PRHDT and CDR2 FYEKMQ come from the germline V gene (reference sequence). The CDR3 consists of 15 residues. CDR3 bases: TGTGCCAGCAGCTTAGGCCTTTCGACATCTAGGGAGCTGTTTTTT. This translates into CASSLGLSTSRELFF.